This T cell receptor (beta chain) was observed in a study of blood T cells in healthy people across ages. A sample-barcoded 5' primer and a J-beta primer mix were used in a second PCR of roughly 6 to 12 cycles. Via MiXCR, TCRdb re-called the 5' RACE reads, giving one row per CDR3 protein. The repertoire holds some 930,000 distinct CDR3 sequences, with under 35% as singletons. The V gene lost 4 bases and the J gene lost 1 base, with 14 bases spanning the gap. Germline-derived CDR1 and CDR2 are SGDLS and YYNGEE. This CDR3 contains 15 residues. This sample also belongs to another study, concerning T cells of mothers and their children.

Source material: blood. The genes are TRBV9 and TRBJ1-1, with D perhaps matching TRBD1 (5 bases). This clonotype originated in a woman aged 40 to 55 in good health. CDR3 sequence: CASSPRQKQNTEAFF. CDR3 coding DNA: TGTGCCAGCAGCCCACGACAGAAGCAGAACACTGAAGCTTTCTTT. Filled out from reference TRBV9 and TRBJ1-1, the complete variable domain reads DSGVTQTPKHLITATGQRVTLRCSPRSGDLSVYWYQQSLDQGLQFLIQYYNGEERAKGNILERFSAQQFPDLHSELNLSSLELGDSALYFCASSPRQKQNTEAFFGQGTRLTVV.